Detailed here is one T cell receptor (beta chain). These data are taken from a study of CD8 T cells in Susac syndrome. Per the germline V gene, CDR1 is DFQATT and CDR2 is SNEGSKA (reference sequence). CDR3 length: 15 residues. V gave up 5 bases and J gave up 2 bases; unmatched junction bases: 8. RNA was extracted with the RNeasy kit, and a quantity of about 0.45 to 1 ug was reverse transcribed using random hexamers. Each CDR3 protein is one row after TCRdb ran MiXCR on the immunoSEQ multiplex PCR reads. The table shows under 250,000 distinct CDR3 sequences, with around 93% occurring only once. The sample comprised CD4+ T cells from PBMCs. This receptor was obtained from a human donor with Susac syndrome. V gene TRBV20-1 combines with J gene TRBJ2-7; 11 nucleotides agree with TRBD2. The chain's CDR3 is CSADLRLAGTYEQYF. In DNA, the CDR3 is TGCAGTGCTGACCTCAGACTAGCGGGGACCTACGAGCAGTACTTC.